The 22 T cell receptor beta chains listed next were all sequenced from one sample in a study of CD8+ T cells in alopecia areata. Extracted from the samples, RNA was reverse transcribed into cDNA to serve as the sequencing template. The repertoire was sequenced with immunoSEQ multiplex PCR; TCRdb's copy has only in-frame clones and lacks some. The sample yields about 110,000 clones, over 55% seen once. The source material was NKG2D-low CD8+ T cells sorted from blood. The source is a human donor with alopecia areata.

This chain connects TRBV19 to TRBJ2-7; D is perhaps TRBD2 (5 bases). The germline V and J ends were trimmed by 3 bases and 4 bases, with 10 bases remaining between them. Germline V gene lookup returns CDR1 LNHDA and CDR2 SQIVND (reference sequence). The CDR3 is 13 residues long. The CDR3 DNA reads as TGTGCCAGTAGTATCGCGGGCGGATACGAGCAGTACTTC. Translation gives CASSIAGGYEQYF.

The rearrangement joins TRBV13 to TRBJ1-1; D remains unclear. CDR3 length: 14 amino acids. Germline CDR1 PRHDT, CDR2 FYEKMQ (reference sequence). Deletions cut 5 bases from V and 3 bases from J, with 13 bases between. The CDR3: CASSVLGIDTEAFF. The CDR3 nucleotides read TGTGCCAGCAGCGTCTTGGGAATTGACACTGAAGCTTTCTTT.

The chain has TRBV4-1 and TRBJ2-2, with a weak D call TRBD2 (5 bases). The CDR3 spans 15 residues. With 1 base removed from V and 5 bases from J, the gap between germline ends came to 11 bases. The germline V gene encodes CDR1 MGHRA and CDR2 YSYEKL. CDR3 sequence reads: CASSQVIGGTGELFF. The CDR3 region has the DNA TGCGCCAGCAGCCAAGTTATCGGCGGGACCGGGGAGCTGTTTTTT.

This chain uses TRBV28 with TRBJ2-5; TRBD1 aligns across 7 bases. The CDR3 extends over 16 amino acids. With 4 bases clipped from V and 3 bases from J, the junction kept 11 bases outside the gene matches. CDR1 is MDHEN, CDR2 SYDVKM, per germline. DNA for the CDR3: TGTGCCAGCAGTTCCAAGGGGACAGATACCAAAGAGACCCAGTACTTC. This encodes CASSSKGTDTKETQYF. Combining the CDR3 with reference TRBV28 and TRBJ2-5 gives the whole variable domain DVKVTQSSRYLVKRTGEKVFLECVQDMDHENMFWYRQDPGLGLRLIYFSYDVKMKEKGDIPEGYSVSREKKERFSLILESASTNQTSMYLCASSSKGTDTKETQYFGPGTRLLVL.

The chain carries TRBV14 and TRBJ2-1, with TRBD1 identical over 11 bases. This CDR3 has 16 amino acids. V lost 5 bases to trimming and J lost 7 bases; unmatched junction nucleotides: 10. Germline values: CDR1 SGHDN, CDR2 FVKESK. The CDR3 loop reads CASSYRDRGERNEQFF. CDR3 in DNA: TGTGCCAGCAGCTACAGGGACAGGGGGGAAAGGAATGAGCAGTTCTTC. The full variable domain, completed using reference TRBV14 and TRBJ2-1, is EAGVTQFPSHSVIEKGQTVTLRCDPISGHDNLYWYRRVMGKEIKFLLHFVKESKQDESGMPNNRFLAERTGGTYSTLKVQPAELEDSGVYFCASSYRDRGERNEQFFGPGTRLTVL.

This chain connects TRBV27 to TRBJ2-7; the match to TRBD2 covers 8 bases. The CDR3 consists of 15 residues. Looked up from germline, CDR1 is MNHEY and CDR2 is SMNVEV (reference sequence). Trimming cost V 3 bases and J 3 bases; bases outside gene matches: 7. CDR3 nucleotide sequence: TGTGCCAGCAGTTTGGGTAGCGGGGTCCGCTACGAGCAGTACTTC. Its protein is CASSLGSGVRYEQYF.

The chain couples TRBV13 to TRBJ2-7; a possible D gene is TRBD2 (6 bases). Germline values: CDR1 PRHDT, CDR2 FYEKMQ (reference sequence). Trimming stripped 4 bases from V and 4 bases from J, with 14 bases between. This CDR3 has 14 amino acids. In nucleotides, the CDR3 is TGTGCCAGCAGCTCTTCCGGGACTCGGTACGAGCAGTACTTC. Residues: CASSSSGTRYEQYF.

The chain joins TRBV6-5 to TRBJ1-1; no clear D gene. Germline values: CDR1 MNHEY, CDR2 SVGAGI. The CDR3 consists of 13 residues. Trimming cost V 8 bases and J 1 base, with 11 bases left between them. CDR3 protein: CASLPGGNTEAFF. The DNA for the CDR3 is TGTGCCAGCCTTCCGGGAGGGAACACTGAAGCTTTCTTT.

The V and J genes are TRBV6-5 and TRBJ2-7, with 9 bases lining up with TRBD1. From germline, CDR1 is MNHEY and CDR2 SVGAGI. V lost 2 bases and J lost 5; bases outside the gene matches: 7. The CDR3 contains 15 residues. The CDR3 spells CASSYGGQGIDEQYF. CDR3 sequence (DNA): TGTGCCAGCAGTTACGGGGGACAGGGTATCGACGAGCAGTACTTC.

The chain has TRBV6-1 and TRBJ2-5; a weak D match, TRBD1 (6 bases). The V end lost 8 bases, the J end lost 6 bases, and 19 bases lay between the germline ends. The CDR3 has 14 residues. From germline, CDR1 is MNHNS and CDR2 SASEGT. The CDR3 sequence: CASDATGIVKTQYF. The CDR3 nucleotides read TGTGCCAGCGACGCTACAGGGATTGTAAAGACCCAGTACTTC.

The chain is built from TRBV27 and TRBJ1-2, with 8 nucleotides matching TRBD1. J gave up 4 bases and V 6 bases, and 10 bases lay outside the gene matches. Germline V lookup: CDR1 MNHEY, CDR2 SMNVEV (reference sequence). This CDR3 region has 15 residues. The CDR3 DNA is TGTGCCAGCAGCCAGCCAGGACAGGGTGGCTATGGCTACACCTTC. It is translated as CASSQPGQGGYGYTF.

V is TRBV12-5 and J is TRBJ2-3; 9 bases agree with TRBD2. The CDR3 has 17 residues. V was pared by 0 bases and J by 4 bases, with 8 bases of the junction left unmatched. Germline V gives CDR1 LGHNT, CDR2 FRNRAP. CDR3 sequence: CASGLVQSSGRADTQYF. The CDR3, as DNA: TGTGCTAGTGGTTTGGTACAGAGTAGCGGGAGAGCAGATACGCAGTATTTT.

The chain has TRBV5-1 and TRBJ2-1; D unresolved. Trimming stripped 1 base from V and 3 bases from J, with 20 bases between. This CDR3 has 18 residues. The germline V gene has CDR1 SGHRS and CDR2 YFSETQ. Written as DNA, the CDR3 is TGCGCCAGCAGCTTGCCAGCGAACTCTTCCCAGAGCTACAATGAGCAGTTCTTC. Its protein is CASSLPANSSQSYNEQFF.

This chain joins TRBV7-3 and TRBJ1-5, with D unresolved. The CDR3 is 13 amino acids. V was cut by 1 base and J by 8 bases, with 9 bases left in between. Looked up from germline, CDR1 is SGHTA and CDR2 is FQGTGA. As DNA, the CDR3 is TGTGCCAGCAGCTTAAGTTGGGGAAAGCCCCAGCATTTT. Its protein is CASSLSWGKPQHF.

This clone was observed a handful of times. The chain combines TRBV7-8 with TRBJ2-3; D remains unclear. The V gene's germline CDR1 is SGHVS and CDR2 FQNEAQ. CDR3 length: 16 amino acids. Trimming removed 1 base from V and 5 bases from J, with 16 bases in between. CDR3 sequence (DNA): TGTGCCAGCAGCTTAGAAGCCCTGCCGGCAGGAGATACGCAGTATTTT. It is translated as CASSLEALPAGDTQYF.

The chain carries TRBV13 and TRBJ2-7; 9 positions match TRBD1. CDR1 is PRHDT and CDR2 is FYEKMQ in the germline V gene (reference sequence). There are 13 residues in the CDR3. V shed 5 bases and J 4 bases; nucleotides not matched to a gene: 3. CDR3 loop: CASSRGTGYEQYF. In nucleotides, the CDR3 is TGTGCCAGCAGCAGGGGGACAGGGTACGAGCAGTACTTC.

The chain has TRBV5-1 and TRBJ1-1; 9 bases agree with TRBD1. The germline V gene encodes CDR1 SGHRS and CDR2 YFSETQ. V was clipped by 4 bases and J by 4 bases; unmatched bases: 2. CDR3 length: 13 amino acids. DNA for the CDR3: TGCGCCAGCAGCGGGACAGGGTTCACTGAAGCTTTCTTT. It is translated as CASSGTGFTEAFF.

The gene calls are TRBV27 and TRBJ2-7; D is perhaps TRBD1 or TRBD2 (5 bases each). The V end was cut by 5 bases, the J end by 0 bases, with 11 bases between. There are 14 residues in the CDR3. Germline CDR1 MNHEY, CDR2 SMNVEV (reference sequence). CDR3 in amino acids: CASSPRGSSYEQYF. The CDR3 DNA reads TGTGCCAGCAGTCCGAGGGGTAGCTCCTACGAGCAGTACTTC.

This sequence joins TRBV28 and TRBJ2-2, with 10 nucleotides matching TRBD2. V was pared by 6 bases and J by 7 bases, with 8 bases of the junction left unmatched. The CDR3 has 15 amino acids. CDR1 and CDR2 from the germline V gene are MDHEN and SYDVKM. The CDR3 nucleotides are TGTGCCAGCAGACAGCGGGAGGGCCACGGCGGGGAGCTGTTTTTT. It is translated as CASRQREGHGGELFF.

A single count supports this clone. This chain uses TRBV12-5 with TRBJ2-7; D unclear. Trimming stripped 4 bases from V and 5 bases from J, with 9 bases between. CDR1 LGHNT and CDR2 FRNRAP come from the germline V gene. The CDR3 has 12 amino acids. The CDR3 protein is CASGSIRNEQYF. The DNA of the CDR3 is TGTGCTAGTGGTTCAATAAGGAACGAGCAGTACTTC. The full variable domain, completed using reference TRBV12-5 and TRBJ2-7, is DARVTQTPRHKVTEMGQEVTMRCQPILGHNTVFWYRQTMMQGLELLAYFRNRAPLDDSGMPKDRFSAEMPDATLATLKIQPSEPRDSAVYFCASGSIRNEQYFGPGTRLTVT.

V is TRBV27 and J is TRBJ1-5; TRBD1 might be the D (5 bases). Trimming left V 11 bases short and J 6 bases short, with 29 bases between. From germline, CDR1 is MNHEY and CDR2 SMNVEV (reference sequence). The CDR3 has 17 amino acids. The CDR3 coding sequence is TGTGCCTCCCGGGACCTGGGGATTCGTAACACTGGTCAGCCCCAGCATTTT. Residues: CASRDLGIRNTGQPQHF.

V is TRBV7-2 and J is TRBJ1-1, with D possibly TRBD1 on 5 matching bases. Germline values: CDR1 SGHTA, CDR2 FQGNSA. The germline V and J ends were trimmed by 9 bases and 5 bases, with 16 bases remaining between them. This CDR3 has 13 residues. The CDR3 DNA follows: TGTGCCAGAGCGGGACGAGTAGGAACTGAAGCTTTCTTT. Its translation: CARAGRVGTEAFF.